This TCR beta chain stems from a study of graft-versus-host responses after intestinal transplantation. Study-level information: For approximately three years after anti-thymocyte globulin induction, all recipients took tacrolimus and steroids.

Germline loops: CDR1 SGHAT, CDR2 FQNNGV. Trimming stripped 8 bases from V and 8 bases from J, with 14 bases between. CDR3 length equals 12 residues. Generated by immunoSEQ multiplex PCR, the TCRdb table keeps only in-frame clones and is missing some. The profile shows approximately 60,000 clones, roughly 90% of them singletons. Study outcomes and limitations: The presence of high graft-versus-host to host-versus-graft clonal ratios in allografts characterized patients with graft-donor T cell macrochimerism. Recipient marrow held GvH clones, some first seen in ileum or blood.

Worth noting for this clone: Its specificity is not known.

This clonotype originated in a human patient who received an intestinal transplant, so some T cells may come from the graft donor. Specimen: PBMCs, collected 26 days after transplant. The chain combines TRBV11-2 with TRBJ2-3, with D possibly TRBD2 on 5 matching bases. This CDR3 reads CASCSRDATQYF. The CDR3 DNA follows: TGTGCCAGCTGCTCTCGGGATGCTACGCAGTATTTT.